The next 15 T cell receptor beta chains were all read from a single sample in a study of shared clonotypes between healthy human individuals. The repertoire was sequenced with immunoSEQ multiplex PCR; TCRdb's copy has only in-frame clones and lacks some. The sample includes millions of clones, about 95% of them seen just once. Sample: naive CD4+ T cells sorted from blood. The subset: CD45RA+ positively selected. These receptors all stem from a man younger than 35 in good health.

The CDR3 DNA reads TGTGCCAGCAGCGTAGAAGCCAGGACCTACGAGCAGTACTTC. Translating it yields CASSVEARTYEQYF. The V call is TRBV9, the J call TRBJ2-7; D gene ambiguous. There are 14 residues in the CDR3. The germline CDR1 and CDR2 sequences are SGDLS and YYNGEE. Trimming took 0 bases from V and 2 from J, leaving 9 bases between them.

The DNA of the CDR3 is TGTGCCAGCAGCGGATGGACAGAGCTCGAGCAGTACTTC. This gives the protein CASSGWTELEQYF. The chain has TRBV11-3 and TRBJ2-7; weak D call: TRBD1 (6 bases). V was cut by 5 bases and J by 6 bases, with 14 bases left in between. Germline lookup yields CDR1 SGHNT and CDR2 YENEEA. This CDR3 is 13 amino acids long.

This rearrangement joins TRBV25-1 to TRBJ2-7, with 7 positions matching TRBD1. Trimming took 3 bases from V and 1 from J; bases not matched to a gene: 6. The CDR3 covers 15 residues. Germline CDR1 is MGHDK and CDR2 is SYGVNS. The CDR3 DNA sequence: TGTGCCAGCAGTGACGACAGGGCGATATCCTACGAGCAGTACTTC. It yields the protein CASSDDRAISYEQYF.

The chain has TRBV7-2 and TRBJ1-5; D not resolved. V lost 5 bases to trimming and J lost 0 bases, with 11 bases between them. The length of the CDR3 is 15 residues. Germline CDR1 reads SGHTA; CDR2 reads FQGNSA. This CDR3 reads CASSGEVYSNQPQHF. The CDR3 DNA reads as TGTGCCAGCAGCGGAGAGGTGTATAGCAATCAGCCCCAGCATTTT.

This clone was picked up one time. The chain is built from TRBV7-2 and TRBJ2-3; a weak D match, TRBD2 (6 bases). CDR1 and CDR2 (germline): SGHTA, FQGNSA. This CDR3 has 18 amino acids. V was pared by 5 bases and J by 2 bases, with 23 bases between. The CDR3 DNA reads TGTGCCAGCAGCCCCATCGACCCGGGAGATCGATTCACAGATACGCAGTATTTT. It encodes CASSPIDPGDRFTDTQYF.

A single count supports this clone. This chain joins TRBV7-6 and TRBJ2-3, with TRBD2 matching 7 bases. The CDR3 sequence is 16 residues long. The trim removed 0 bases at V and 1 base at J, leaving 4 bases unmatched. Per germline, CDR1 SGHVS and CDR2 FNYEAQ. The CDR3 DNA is TGTGCCAGCAGCTTAGCCCCGCTAGCGGGCACAGATACGCAGTATTTT. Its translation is CASSLAPLAGTDTQYF. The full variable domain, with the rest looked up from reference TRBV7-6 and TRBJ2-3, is GAGVSQSPRYKVTKRGQDVALRCDPISGHVSLYWYRQALGQGPEFLTYFNYEAQQDKSGLPNDRFSAERPEGSISTLTIQRTEQRDSAMYRCASSLAPLAGTDTQYFGPGTRLTVL.

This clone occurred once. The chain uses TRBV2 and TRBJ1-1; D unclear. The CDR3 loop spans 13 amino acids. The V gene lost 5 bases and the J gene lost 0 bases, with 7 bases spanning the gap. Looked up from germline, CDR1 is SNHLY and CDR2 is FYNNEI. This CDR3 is CASSRAMNTEAFF. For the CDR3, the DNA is TGTGCCAGCAGTCGGGCCATGAACACTGAAGCTTTCTTT. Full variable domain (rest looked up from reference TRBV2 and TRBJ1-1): EPEVTQTPSHQVTQMGQEVILRCVPISNHLYFYWYRQILGQKVEFLVSFYNNEISEKSEIFDDQFSVERPDGSNFTLKIRSTKLEDSAMYFCASSRAMNTEAFFGQGTRLTVV.

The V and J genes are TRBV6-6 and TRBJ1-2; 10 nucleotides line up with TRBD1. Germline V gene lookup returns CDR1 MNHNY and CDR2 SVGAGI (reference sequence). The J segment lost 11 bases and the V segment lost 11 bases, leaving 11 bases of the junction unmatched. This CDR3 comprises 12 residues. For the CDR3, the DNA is TGTGCCTTCGGGACAGGGGCTGGGTGGTACACCTTC. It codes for CAFGTGAGWYTF.

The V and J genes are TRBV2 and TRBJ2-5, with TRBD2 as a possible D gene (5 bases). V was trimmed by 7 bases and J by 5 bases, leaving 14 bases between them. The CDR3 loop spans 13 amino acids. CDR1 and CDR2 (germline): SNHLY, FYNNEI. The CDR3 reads CASKTTVSETQYF. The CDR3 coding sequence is TGTGCCAGCAAGACTACGGTTTCGGAGACCCAGTACTTC.

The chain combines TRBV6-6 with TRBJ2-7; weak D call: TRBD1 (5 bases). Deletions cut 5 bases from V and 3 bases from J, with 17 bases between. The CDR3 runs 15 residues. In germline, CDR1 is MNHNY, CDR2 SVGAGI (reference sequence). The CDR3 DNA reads TGTGCCAGCAGTAACCCAGAGACAGACCGCTACGAGCAGTACTTC. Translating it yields CASSNPETDRYEQYF.

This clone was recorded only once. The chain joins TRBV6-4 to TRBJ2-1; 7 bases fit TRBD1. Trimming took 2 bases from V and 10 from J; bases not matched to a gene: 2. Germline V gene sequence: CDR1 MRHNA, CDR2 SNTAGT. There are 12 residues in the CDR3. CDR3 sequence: CASSDRGREQFF. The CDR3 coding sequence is TGTGCCAGCAGTGACAGGGGGCGGGAGCAGTTCTTC.

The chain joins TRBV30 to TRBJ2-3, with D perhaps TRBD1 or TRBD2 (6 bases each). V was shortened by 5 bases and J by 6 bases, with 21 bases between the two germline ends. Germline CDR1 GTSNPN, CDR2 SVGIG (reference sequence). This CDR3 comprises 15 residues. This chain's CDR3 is CAWAFQGGLVDTQYF. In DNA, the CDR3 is TGTGCCTGGGCTTTCCAAGGGGGGCTGGTGGATACGCAGTATTTT.

The CDR3 loop is CATPLGRETQYF. The CDR3 DNA follows: TGTGCCACGCCCCTAGGGAGGGAGACCCAGTACTTC. This rearrangement joins TRBV2 to TRBJ2-5; tentative D call: TRBD2 (6 bases). Deletions cut 10 bases from V and 5 bases from J, with 14 bases between. CDR1 SNHLY and CDR2 FYNNEI come from the germline V gene. The CDR3 has 12 amino acids. The entire variable domain, with the rest obtained from reference TRBV2 and TRBJ2-5, is as follows: EPEVTQTPSHQVTQMGQEVILRCVPISNHLYFYWYRQILGQKVEFLVSFYNNEISEKSEIFDDQFSVERPDGSNFTLKIRSTKLEDSAMYFCATPLGRETQYFGPGTRLLVL.

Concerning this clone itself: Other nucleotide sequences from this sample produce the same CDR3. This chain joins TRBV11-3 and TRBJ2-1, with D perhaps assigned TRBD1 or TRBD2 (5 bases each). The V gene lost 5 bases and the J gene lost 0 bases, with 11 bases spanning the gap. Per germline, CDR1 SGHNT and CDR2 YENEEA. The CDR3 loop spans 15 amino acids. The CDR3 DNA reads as TGTGCCAGCAGCCGGGACGGAAGCTCCTACAATGAGCAGTTCTTC. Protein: CASSRDGSSYNEQFF.

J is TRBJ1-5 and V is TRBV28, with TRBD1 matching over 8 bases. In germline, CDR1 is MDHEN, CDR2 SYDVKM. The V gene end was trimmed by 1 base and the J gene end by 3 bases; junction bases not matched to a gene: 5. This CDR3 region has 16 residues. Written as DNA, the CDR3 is TGTGCCAGCAGTTTATTCGGGGGACAGGACAATCAGCCCCAGCATTTT. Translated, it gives CASSLFGGQDNQPQHF.